A selection of T cell receptor beta chains follows, all from one sample in a study of T cells in Graves' hyperthyroidism and ophthalmopathy. MiXCR was run by TCRdb on the multiplex PCR reads, yielding one entry per CDR3 protein. This repertoire shows some 200,000 distinct CDR3 sequences, approximately 17% found once; its top ten account for around 50%. Specimen: blood. The receptors come from a man aged 50 to 59 with Graves' hyperthyroidism. Each CDR3 is given without its conserved first and last residue.

cdr3_aa | v_call
AISGGAGTGGNIQY | TRBV10-3
ASSGGLELFYEQY | TRBV5-5
ASSLSVAGDSTDTQY | TRBV28
ASSYSLAADYNEQF | TRBV6-6
ASSFGRAFSRETQY | TRBV28
ASSQRGNWAF | TRBV6-1
ARWTSARELF | TRBV6-1
ASSETLSQPQH | TRBV6-4
ASSESPAGELF | TRBV10-1
SARDRPPRETQY | TRBV20-1
ASSLSQTGANTEAF | TRBV5-1
ASSRGWNTGELF | TRBV28
ASSPEPLGVHNEQF | TRBV12-3/TRBV12-4
SAMWGSGTGELF | TRBV29-1
ASSQEGGRLATDTQY | TRBV4-3
ASSAGSSYNEQF | TRBV4-3
SARDLQRNEF | TRBV20-1
AISESFWGQLNEKLF | TRBV10-3
ASSLDSPGQGYYEQY | TRBV5-1
ASGGGARNQPQH | TRBV2
AISANQGIYEQY | TRBV10-3
ASSIPGTTNTGELF | TRBV5-1
ASSTGVRETQY | TRBV7-3
ASSSPHRDEQY | TRBV28
ASSPSGTSGSVNEQF | TRBV7-9
ASSMGLAVEQF | TRBV10-2
ASSYSTSRTRLYEQY | TRBV6-2/TRBV6-3
ASSPHLRGGLTKETQY | TRBV7-2
ATSRGLSNQPQH | TRBV15
ASSHGQGPEKLF | TRBV4-3
ASSRGTGGGQPQH | TRBV6-2/TRBV6-3
ASSLAGDRNEKLF | TRBV5-1
ASSLRGGTQYNEQF | TRBV11-3
SARRPSGNGYEQY | TRBV20-1
SAKHSAGHYYT | TRBV20-1
ASSYGMNSGNTIY | TRBV6-6
ASSPGTSGTGELF | TRBV5-1
ASSSQGPYEQY | TRBV28
ASSTGASTSGREHADTQY | TRBV12-3/TRBV12-4
SAADTALGTQY | TRBV20-1
ASSQYTGQVQETQY | TRBV12-3/TRBV12-4
ASSLDLAGGTGELF | TRBV5-1
SGLWRGVTDTQY | TRBV29-1